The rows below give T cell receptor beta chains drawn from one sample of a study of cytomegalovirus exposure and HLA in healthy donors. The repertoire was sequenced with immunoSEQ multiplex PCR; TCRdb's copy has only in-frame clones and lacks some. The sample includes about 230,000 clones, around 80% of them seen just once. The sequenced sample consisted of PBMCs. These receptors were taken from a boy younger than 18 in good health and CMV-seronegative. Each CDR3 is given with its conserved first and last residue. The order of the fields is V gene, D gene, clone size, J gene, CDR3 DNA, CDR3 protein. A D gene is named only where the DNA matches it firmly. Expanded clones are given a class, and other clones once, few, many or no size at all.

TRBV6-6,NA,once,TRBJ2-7,TGTGCCAGCAGTTACGGGGGGAACGAGCAGTACTTC,CASSYGGNEQYF
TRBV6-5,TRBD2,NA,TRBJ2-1,TGTGCCAGCATTCAACTCGGGGGGAGTGAGCAGTTCTTC,CASIQLGGSEQFF
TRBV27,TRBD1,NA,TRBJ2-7,TGTGCCAGCAGTTTACGGGACAGGGCCTCCGAGCAGTACTTC,CASSLRDRASEQYF
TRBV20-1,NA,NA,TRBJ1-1,TGCAGTGGATCGCCAGGGGCTGAAGCTTTCTTT,CSGSPGAEAFF
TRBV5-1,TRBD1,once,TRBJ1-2,TGCGCCAGCAGCCCAGGGACAGGTCGTCCAAGCGGAGTGGGCTACACCTTC,CASSPGTGRPSGVGYTF
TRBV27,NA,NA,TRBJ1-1,TGTGCCAGCAAGGAGGATGGAACGACTGAAGCTTTCTTT,CASKEDGTTEAFF
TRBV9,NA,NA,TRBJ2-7,TGTGCCAGCAGCGTAGAAGGGCGGGTAGTAAACTACGAGCAGTACTTC,CASSVEGRVVNYEQYF
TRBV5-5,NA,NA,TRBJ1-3,TGTGCCAGCAGCTTGGGTGAGAGCTCTGGAAACACCATATATTTT,CASSLGESSGNTIYF
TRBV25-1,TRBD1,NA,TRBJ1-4,TGTGCCAGCAGGGCTTGGACAGGAGAATCTGAAAAACTGTTTTTT,CASRAWTGESEKLFF
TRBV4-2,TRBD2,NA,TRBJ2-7,TGTGCCAGCAGCCAAGATCGACTAGCAACCTACGAGCAGTACTTC,CASSQDRLATYEQYF
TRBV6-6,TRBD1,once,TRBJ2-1,TGTGCCAGCAGTTCTAAACAGGGGGCTTCCTACAATGAGCAGTTCTTC,CASSSKQGASYNEQFF
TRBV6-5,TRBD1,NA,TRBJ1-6,TGTGCCAGCAGTTCCTCCGGACAGGGACACTCACCCCTCCACTTT,CASSSSGQGHSPLHF
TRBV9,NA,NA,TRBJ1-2,TGTGCCAGCAGCGTAGGAACGCAACAGGGATCAGGCTACACCTTC,CASSVGTQQGSGYTF
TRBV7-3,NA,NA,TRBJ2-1,TGTGCCAGCAGCTTAATGGGAGTCCGGACAGGGACGAAGCGGGGGGTAGGATACAATGAGCAGTTCTTC,CASSLMGVRTGTKRGVGYNEQFF
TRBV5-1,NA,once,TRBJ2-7,TGCGCCAGCACGGGTAGTTTGTCCGAGCAGTACTTC,CASTGSLSEQYF
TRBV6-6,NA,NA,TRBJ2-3,TGTGCCAGCAGTTACGGGGGGATCGGCACAGATACGCAGTATTTT,CASSYGGIGTDTQYF
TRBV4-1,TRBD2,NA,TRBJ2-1,TGCGCCAGCAGCCAAGGAGGGCAGGGAGGGTTCTATGAGCAGTTCTTC,CASSQGGQGGFYEQFF
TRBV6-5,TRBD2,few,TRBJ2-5,TGTGCCAGCAGTTACGATCGGGGGGGCGCCCAGTACTTC,CASSYDRGGAQYF
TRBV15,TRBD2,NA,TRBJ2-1,TGTGCCACCAGCAGAGACTTTGTGGGGGCTAGCGGGAGGTCCCTCAATGAGCAGTTCTTC,CATSRDFVGASGRSLNEQFF
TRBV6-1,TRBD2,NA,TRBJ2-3,TGTGCCAGCAGTGAAGCTTGGGGACTAGCGGGGTGGGGTGGCACAGATACGCAGTATTTT,CASSEAWGLAGWGGTDTQYF
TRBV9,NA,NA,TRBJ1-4,TGTGCCAGCAGCGGATCGGGGGGAAATGAAAAACTGTTTTTT,CASSGSGGNEKLFF
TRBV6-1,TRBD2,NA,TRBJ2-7,TGTGCCAGCAGAAGAGGGACTAGCGGGACCCGAGAGCAGTACTTC,CASRRGTSGTREQYF
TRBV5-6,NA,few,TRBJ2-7,TGTGCCAGCAGCTTCGAGTACGAGCAGTACTTC,CASSFEYEQYF
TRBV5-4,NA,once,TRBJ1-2,TGTGCCAGCAGCTTTGGGAGGATTAACTATGGCTACACCTTC,CASSFGRINYGYTF
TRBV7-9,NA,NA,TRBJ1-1,TGTGCCAGCAGCTCGACAGAGAACACTGAAGCTTTCTTT,CASSSTENTEAFF
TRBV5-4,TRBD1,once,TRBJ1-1,TGTGCCAGCAGTGGGACAGGGGGCCACACTGAAGCTTTCTTT,CASSGTGGHTEAFF
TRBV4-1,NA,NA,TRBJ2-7,TGCGCCGTTACACAGACCCCTATCCCTACCGAGCAGTACTTC,CAVTQTPIPTEQYF
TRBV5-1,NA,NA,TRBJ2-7,TGCGCCAGCAGCTTGGCCTACGAGCAGTACTTC,CASSLAYEQYF
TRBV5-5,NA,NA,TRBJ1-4,TGTGCCAGCAGCCCCGAGACAGCAGGGAGGGAAAAACTGTTTTTT,CASSPETAGREKLFF
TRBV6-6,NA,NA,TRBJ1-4,TGTGCCAGCAGCCCTAAGCTTCCAATAGAGGAAAAACTGTTTTTT,CASSPKLPIEEKLFF
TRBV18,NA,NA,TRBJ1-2,TGTGCCAGCTCTACAGGGTCGGGCTATGGCTACACCTTC,CASSTGSGYGYTF
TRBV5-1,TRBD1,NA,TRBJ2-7,TGCGCCAGCACACGGGACAGGGGTACGGAGCAGTACTTC,CASTRDRGTEQYF